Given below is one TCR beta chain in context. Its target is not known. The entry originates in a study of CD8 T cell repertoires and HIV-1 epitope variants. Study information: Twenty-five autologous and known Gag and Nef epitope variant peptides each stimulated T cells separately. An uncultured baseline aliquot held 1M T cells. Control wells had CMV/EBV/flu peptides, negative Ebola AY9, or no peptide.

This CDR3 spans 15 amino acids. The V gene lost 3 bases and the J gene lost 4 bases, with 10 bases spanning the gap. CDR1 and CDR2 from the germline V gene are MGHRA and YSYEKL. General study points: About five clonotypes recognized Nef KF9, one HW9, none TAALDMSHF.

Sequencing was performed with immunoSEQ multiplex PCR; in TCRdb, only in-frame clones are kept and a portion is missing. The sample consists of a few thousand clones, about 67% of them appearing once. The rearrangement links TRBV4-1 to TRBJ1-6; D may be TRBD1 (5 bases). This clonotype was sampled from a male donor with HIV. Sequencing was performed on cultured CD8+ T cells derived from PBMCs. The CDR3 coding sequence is TGCGCCAGCAGCCAGGGGGGGAATTATAATTCACCCCTCCACTTT. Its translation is CASSQGGNYNSPLHF.